These 5 T cell receptor beta chains originate from one sample sequenced in a study of shared clonotypes between healthy human individuals. Generated by immunoSEQ multiplex PCR, the TCRdb table keeps only in-frame clones and is missing some. The table lists about 2.1 million clones, just over 90% of them singletons, with more than 1.5% in the top ten. CD45RO-negative, CCR7-positively selected cells formed the naive CD8 fraction, excluding terminally differentiated effector memory CD45RA+ cells. Sequenced sample: naive CD8+ T cells from PBMCs. All receptors come from a man younger than 35 in good health. Some clones in this sample may be carry-over from other donors' samples.

The chain is built from TRBV15 and TRBJ1-2; D gene uncertain. Germline CDR1 LNHNV, CDR2 YYDKDF (reference sequence). V lost 3 bases and J 7 bases, leaving 9 bases between the germline ends. The CDR3 is made up of 12 amino acids. This CDR3 reads CATSRATRGYTF. CDR3 bases: TGTGCCACCAGCAGGGCGACGCGTGGCTACACCTTC.

The rearrangement links TRBV10-3 to TRBJ2-2; the D gene is possibly TRBD2 (6 bases). V was clipped by 2 bases and J by 1 base, with 11 bases between them. Germline V lookup: CDR1 ENHRY, CDR2 SYGVKD. The CDR3 has 16 residues. The CDR3: CAISEPDYVNTGELFF. As DNA, the CDR3 is TGTGCCATCAGTGAGCCGGACTACGTGAACACCGGGGAGCTGTTTTTT.

The rearrangement links TRBV5-6 to TRBJ2-7; 8 bases are a match to TRBD1. With 4 bases clipped from V and 2 bases from J, the junction kept 8 bases outside the gene matches. The CDR3 has 15 amino acids. Germline CDR1 is SGHDT and CDR2 is YYEEEE. The CDR3 reads CASSKSGTGAYEQYF. DNA of the CDR3: TGTGCCAGCAGCAAATCCGGGACAGGAGCCTACGAGCAGTACTTC. Drawing the rest from reference TRBV5-6 and TRBJ2-7, the complete variable domain is DAGVTQSPTHLIKTRGQQVTLRCSPKSGHDTVSWYQQALGQGPQFIFQYYEEEERQRGNFPDRFSGHQFPNYSSELNVNALLLGDSALYLCASSKSGTGAYEQYFGPGTRLTVT.

The chain's CDR3 is CASSPGPPEAYTF. CDR3 nucleotide sequence: TGTGCCAGCAGCCCAGGACCCCCGGAGGCCTACACCTTC. This chain uses TRBV7-9 with TRBJ1-2, with D unresolved. The CDR3 sequence is 13 residues long. V was pared by 5 bases and J by 10 bases, with 17 bases between. Germline loops: CDR1 SEHNR, CDR2 FQNEAQ (reference sequence). Using reference TRBV7-9 and TRBJ1-2 for the parts outside the CDR3, the full variable domain is DTGVSQNPRHKITKRGQNVTFRCDPISEHNRLYWYRQTLGQGPEFLTYFQNEAQLEKSRLLSDRFSAERPKGSFSTLEIQRTEQGDSAMYLCASSPGPPEAYTFGSGTRLTVV.

This clone was recorded a few times. V usage is TRBV5-4 and J usage is TRBJ2-1; 8 bases align to TRBD2. Trimming at V came to 4 bases and at J to 8 bases, leaving 11 bases not matched to a gene. This CDR3 contains 15 residues. Germline V CDR1 and CDR2: SGHNT, YYREEE (reference sequence). CDR3 region: CASSRSREGNDEQFF. In DNA, the CDR3 is TGTGCCAGCAGCCGCTCCCGGGAGGGTAACGATGAGCAGTTCTTC.